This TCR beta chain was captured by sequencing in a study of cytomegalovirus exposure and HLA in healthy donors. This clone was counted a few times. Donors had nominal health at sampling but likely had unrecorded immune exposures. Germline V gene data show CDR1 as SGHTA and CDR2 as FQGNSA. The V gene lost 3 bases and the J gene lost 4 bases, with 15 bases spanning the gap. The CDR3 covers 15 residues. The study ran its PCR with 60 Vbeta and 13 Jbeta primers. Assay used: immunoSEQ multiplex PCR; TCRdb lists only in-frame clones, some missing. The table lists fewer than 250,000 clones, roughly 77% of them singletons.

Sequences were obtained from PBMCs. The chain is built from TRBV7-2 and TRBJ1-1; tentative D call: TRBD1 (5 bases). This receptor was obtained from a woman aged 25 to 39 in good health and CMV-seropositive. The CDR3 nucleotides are TGTGCCAGCAGCTTGGACTCCTGGGGGGGCACTGAAGCTTTCTTT. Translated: CASSLDSWGGTEAFF.